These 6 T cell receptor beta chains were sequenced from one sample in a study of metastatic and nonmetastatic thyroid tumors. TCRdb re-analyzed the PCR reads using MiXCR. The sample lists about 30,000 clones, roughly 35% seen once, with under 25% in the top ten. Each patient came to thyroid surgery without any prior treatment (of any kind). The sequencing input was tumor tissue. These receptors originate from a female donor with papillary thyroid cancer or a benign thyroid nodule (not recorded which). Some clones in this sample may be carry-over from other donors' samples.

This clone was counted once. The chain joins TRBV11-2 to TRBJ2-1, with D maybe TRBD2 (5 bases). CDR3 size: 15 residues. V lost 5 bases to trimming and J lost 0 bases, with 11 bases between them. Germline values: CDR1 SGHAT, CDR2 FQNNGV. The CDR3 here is CASSIGIGSYNEQFF. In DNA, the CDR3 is TGTGCCAGCAGCATCGGGATAGGCTCCTACAATGAGCAGTTCTTC.

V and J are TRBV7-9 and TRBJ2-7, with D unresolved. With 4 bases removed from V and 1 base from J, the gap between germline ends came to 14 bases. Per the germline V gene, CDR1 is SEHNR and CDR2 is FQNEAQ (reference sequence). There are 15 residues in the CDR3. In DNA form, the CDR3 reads TGTGCCAGCAGCTGGGATACTCTCGGGTCCTACGAGCAGTACTTC. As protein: CASSWDTLGSYEQYF.

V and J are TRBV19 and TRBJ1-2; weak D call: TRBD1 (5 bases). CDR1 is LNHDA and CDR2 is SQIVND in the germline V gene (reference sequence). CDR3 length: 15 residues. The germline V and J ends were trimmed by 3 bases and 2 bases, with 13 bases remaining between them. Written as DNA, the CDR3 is TGTGCCAGTAGTATTCAGGGCGGCGGCAACTATGGCTACACCTTC. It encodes CASSIQGGGNYGYTF.

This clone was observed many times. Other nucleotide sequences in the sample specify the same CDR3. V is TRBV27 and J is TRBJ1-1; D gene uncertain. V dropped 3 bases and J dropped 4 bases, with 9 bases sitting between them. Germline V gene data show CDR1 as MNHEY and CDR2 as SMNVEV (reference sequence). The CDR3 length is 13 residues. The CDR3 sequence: CASSFSRSTEAFF. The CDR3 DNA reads TGTGCCAGCAGTTTCAGCAGGTCCACTGAAGCTTTCTTT.

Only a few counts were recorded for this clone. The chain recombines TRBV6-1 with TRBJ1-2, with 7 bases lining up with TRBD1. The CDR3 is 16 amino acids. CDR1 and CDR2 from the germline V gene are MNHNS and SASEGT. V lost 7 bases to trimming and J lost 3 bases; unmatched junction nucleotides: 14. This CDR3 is CASKPGQRTDYYGYTF. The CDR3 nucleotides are TGTGCCAGCAAGCCGGGACAGAGGACAGATTACTATGGCTACACCTTC.

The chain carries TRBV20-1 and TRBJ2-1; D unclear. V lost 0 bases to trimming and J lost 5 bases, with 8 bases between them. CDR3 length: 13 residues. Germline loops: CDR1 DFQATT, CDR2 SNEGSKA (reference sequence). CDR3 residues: CSARDPTNNEQFF. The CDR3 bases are TGCAGTGCTAGAGATCCTACCAACAATGAGCAGTTCTTC.